The 13 T cell receptor beta chains presented below share a single source sample, sequenced in a study of T-cell memory formation after mild COVID-19. TCRdb processed the 5' RACE reads anew with MiXCR; each CDR3 protein has one entry. The repertoire holds under 400,000 distinct CDR3 sequences, with 25% to 30% as singletons. Sequencing used PBMCs or a T cell subset sorted from them (not recorded which). The receptor source for this set is an adult woman who had mild COVID-19 (a few samples of this study predate the infection). Cell type and time point are not known.

This clonotype occurred a few times. The chain joins TRBV10-3 to TRBJ2-7, with TRBD2 matching over 11 bases. V trimming: 1 base; J trimming: 2 bases; junction bases outside the gene matches: 4. CDR3 length: 16 amino acids. The germline V gene encodes CDR1 ENHRY and CDR2 SYGVKD. The CDR3 loop reads CAISEYGTSGTYEQYF. The CDR3 nucleotides read TGTGCCATCAGTGAGTACGGGACTAGCGGTACCTACGAGCAGTACTTC.

The table lists this clonotype with many counts. The chain joins TRBV5-1 to TRBJ2-7; possibly TRBD2 for D (6 bases). Trimming left V 4 bases short and J 6 bases short, with 14 bases between. This CDR3 is built from 13 residues. Germline CDR1 reads SGHRS; CDR2 reads YFSETQ. The DNA of the CDR3 is TGCGCCAGCAGCCCCGAAGGGCGGGGCGAGCAGTACTTC. It yields the protein CASSPEGRGEQYF.

V and J are TRBV12-3 or TRBV12-4 and TRBJ2-7; 8 positions agree with TRBD1. CDR3 length: 14 amino acids. V lost 8 bases, J lost 7 bases, and 13 bases stayed unmatched. The CDR3 protein is CASGSGAGGREQYF. The CDR3 nucleotides are TGTGCCAGCGGATCAGGGGCAGGGGGCCGGGAGCAGTACTTC.

V usage is TRBV6-2 or TRBV6-3 and J usage is TRBJ2-7; TRBD2 matches 7 bases. This CDR3 has 21 amino acids. J was trimmed by 2 bases and V by 0 bases; bases with no gene match: 22. The germline gives CDR1 MNHEY, CDR2 SVGEGT. As DNA, the CDR3 is TGTGCCAGCAGTTACTCAGGTATCGGGGGATTTCCGGGAGGCGCACCCTACGAGCAGTACTTC. It specifies CASSYSGIGGFPGGAPYEQYF.

The table lists this clonotype with a count of one. The rearrangement joins TRBV12-3 or TRBV12-4 to TRBJ1-3; D unclear. The CDR3 has 14 residues. V was shortened by 2 bases and J by 8 bases, with 13 bases between the two germline ends. The CDR3 region has the DNA TGTGCCAGCAGTTTAACCGGGTCTAAAGACACCATATATTTT. Protein: CASSLTGSKDTIYF.

Only a few counts were recorded for this clonotype. This chain connects TRBV20-1 to TRBJ1-1, with D hard to call. Between the trimmed V and J ends, which lost 4 bases and 1 base, there was a span of 16 bases. This CDR3 has 15 amino acids. CDR1 is DFQATT and CDR2 is SNEGSKA in the germline V gene (reference sequence). The chain's CDR3 is CSATPAVAANTEAFF. The CDR3 DNA is TGCAGTGCTACTCCCGCTGTGGCAGCGAACACTGAAGCTTTCTTT.

The genes are TRBV7-9 and TRBJ2-1, with 9 bases matching TRBD2. Germline CDR1 and CDR2: SEHNR and FQNEAQ (reference sequence). The V segment lost 5 bases and the J segment 8 bases; nucleotides outside the gene matches: 7. The CDR3 length is 14 residues. CDR3 region: CASSRGTSSDEQFF. The CDR3 DNA follows: TGTGCCAGCAGCCGCGGGACTAGCAGTGATGAGCAGTTCTTC.

The CDR3, as DNA: TGTGCCAGCAGCACAACAGAACAGGGGGCCTGGGAGCAGTACTTC. Amino acid sequence: CASSTTEQGAWEQYF. This chain joins TRBV7-2 and TRBJ2-7; TRBD1 matches 9 bases. The V and J ends lost 5 bases and 7 bases, in that order; junction bases with no gene match: 12. CDR1 SGHTA and CDR2 FQGNSA come from the germline V gene. The CDR3 is 15 amino acids.

In its sample, this clonotype was seen a few times. V and J are TRBV7-9 and TRBJ1-3; 8 bases agree with TRBD1. Losses at the gene ends were 5 bases for V and 4 bases for J; bases not matched to a gene: 4. CDR3 length equals 14 residues. CDR1 and CDR2 (germline): SEHNR, FQNEAQ (reference sequence). Here the CDR3 reads CASSPRDRGNTIYF. The CDR3 DNA is TGTGCCAGCAGCCCCCGGGACAGGGGAAACACCATATATTTT.

This clonotype was seen many times. DNA of the CDR3: TGTGCCAGCAGCTTAGTTCCAGACTACGAGCAGTACTTC. It specifies CASSLVPDYEQYF. V is TRBV7-9 and J is TRBJ2-7; D unclear. The CDR3 spans 13 residues. V dropped 1 base and J dropped 3 bases, with 7 bases sitting between them. Germline V gene data show CDR1 as SEHNR and CDR2 as FQNEAQ (reference sequence).

The V call is TRBV10-1, the J call TRBJ2-1; D unresolved. Germline CDR1 WNHNN, CDR2 SYGVQD (reference sequence). CDR3 length equals 17 residues. V shed 4 bases and J shed 6 bases, with 22 bases lying between them. The CDR3 DNA reads TGCGCCAGCAGTGTAAATAAAAGAGGATTAGGTCGCAATGAGCAGTTCTTC. The encoded protein is CASSVNKRGLGRNEQFF.

This clonotype was counted between two and nine times. J is TRBJ1-5 and V is TRBV6-2 or TRBV6-3; D is possibly TRBD1 (6 bases). V lost 8 bases and J lost 1, with 9 bases in between. The CDR3 runs 13 residues. Germline values: CDR1 MNHEY, CDR2 SVGEGT. The CDR3 DNA sequence: TGTGCCAGCCGGGACAAAAGCAATCAGCCCCAGCATTTT. As protein: CASRDKSNQPQHF.

This clonotype was picked up a small number of times. CDR3 in amino acids: CASSLVALAGVNEQFF. Here the CDR3 DNA reads TGTGCCAGCAGCTTAGTGGCCCTAGCGGGAGTTAATGAGCAGTTCTTC. This sequence joins TRBV7-9 and TRBJ2-1; 10 nucleotides agree with TRBD2. The CDR3 contains 16 residues. Germline CDR1 reads SEHNR; CDR2 reads FQNEAQ (reference sequence). The J segment lost 7 bases and the V segment lost 1 base, leaving 7 bases of the junction unmatched.